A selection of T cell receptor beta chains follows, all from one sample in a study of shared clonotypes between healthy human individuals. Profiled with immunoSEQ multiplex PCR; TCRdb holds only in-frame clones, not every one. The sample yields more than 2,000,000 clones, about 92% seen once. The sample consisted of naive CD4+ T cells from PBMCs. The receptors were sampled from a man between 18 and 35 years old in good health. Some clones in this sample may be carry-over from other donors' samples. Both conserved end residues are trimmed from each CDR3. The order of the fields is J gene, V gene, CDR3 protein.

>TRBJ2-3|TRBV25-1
ASTTEAYTDTQY
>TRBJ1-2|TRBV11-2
ASGPPYGYT
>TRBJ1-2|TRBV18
ASSPPSGAFYGYT
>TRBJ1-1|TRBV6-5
ASRGYTEAF
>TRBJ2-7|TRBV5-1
ASSTGQPGGEQY
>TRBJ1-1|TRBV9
ASSVGPREVAF
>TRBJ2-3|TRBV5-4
ASSLAAGSTDTQY
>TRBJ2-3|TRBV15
ATSRSGGQGFGDTQY
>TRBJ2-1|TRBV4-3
ASSQSPGRTYNEQF
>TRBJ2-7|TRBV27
ASSLRAGGTYEQY
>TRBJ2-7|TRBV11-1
ASSGRAPYEQY
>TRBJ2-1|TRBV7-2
ASSLGQFSEQF
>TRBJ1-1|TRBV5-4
ASSLAGGMNTEAF
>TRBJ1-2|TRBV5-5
ASSLAGGLNYGYT
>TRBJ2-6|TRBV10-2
ASSEGLAGVFAGANVLT
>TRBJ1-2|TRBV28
ASGLRSGYGYT
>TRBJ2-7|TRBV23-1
ASSQRTSGRAYEQY
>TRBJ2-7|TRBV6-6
ASRAFRDPYEQY
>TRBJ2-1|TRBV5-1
ASSPGLADDNEQF
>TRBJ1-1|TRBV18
ASSPPAGNTEAF
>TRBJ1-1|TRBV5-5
ASSLVGSRMNTEAF
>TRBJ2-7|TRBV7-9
ASSLGGSGDYEQY
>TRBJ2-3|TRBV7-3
ASSFTGGIFGGRPTDTQY
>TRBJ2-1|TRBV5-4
AGGLADVGEQF
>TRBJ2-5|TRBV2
ASTRALQETQY
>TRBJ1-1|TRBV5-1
ASSSEPGGTEAF
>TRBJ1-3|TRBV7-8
ASSYTGTSGNTIY
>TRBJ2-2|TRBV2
ASRGSSGNAGELF
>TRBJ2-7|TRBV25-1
ASSVSRQGDYEQY
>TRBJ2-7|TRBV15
ATSRGQGPSSYEQY
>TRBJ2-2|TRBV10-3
ATKRETTGELF
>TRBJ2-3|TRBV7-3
ASSNLRGELGGADTQY
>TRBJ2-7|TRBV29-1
SVVVLAGSYEQY
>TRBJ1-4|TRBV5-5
ASSSFRAGNEKLF
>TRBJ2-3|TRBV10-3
AISDRLAGSTDTQY
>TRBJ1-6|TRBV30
ACQGSYNSPLH
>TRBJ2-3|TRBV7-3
ASSLTRSTDTQY
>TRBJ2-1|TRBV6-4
ASSDAARGPSANEQF
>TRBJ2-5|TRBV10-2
ASSGLAGGQETQY
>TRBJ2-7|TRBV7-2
ASSLAASVITYEQY
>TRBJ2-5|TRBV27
ASRGPGLTRETQY
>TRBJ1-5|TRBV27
ASSPGGTGVRPQH
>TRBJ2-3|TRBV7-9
ASSHQTGRFTDTQY
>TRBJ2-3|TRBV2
AAFGRALGSTDTQY
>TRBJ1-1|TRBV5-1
ASSLTAMNTEAF
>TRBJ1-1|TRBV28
ASSSPRVGSTEAF
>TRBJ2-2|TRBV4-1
ASSQPAGVNTGELF
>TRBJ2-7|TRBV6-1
ASSETPSYEQY
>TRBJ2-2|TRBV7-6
ASTSGGQIYTGELF
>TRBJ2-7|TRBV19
ASRQGASYEQY
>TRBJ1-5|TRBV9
ASSPQGNQPQH